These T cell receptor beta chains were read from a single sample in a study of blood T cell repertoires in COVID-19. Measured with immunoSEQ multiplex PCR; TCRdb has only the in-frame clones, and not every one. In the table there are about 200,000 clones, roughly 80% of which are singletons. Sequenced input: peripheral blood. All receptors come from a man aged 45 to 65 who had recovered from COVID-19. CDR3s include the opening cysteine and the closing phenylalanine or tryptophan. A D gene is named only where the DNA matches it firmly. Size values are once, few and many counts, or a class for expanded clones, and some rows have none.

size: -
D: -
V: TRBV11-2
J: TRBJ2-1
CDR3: CASSLGQTNPATEQFF
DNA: TGTGCCAGCAGCTTAGGTCAGACCAACCCAGCGACTGAGCAGTTCTTC

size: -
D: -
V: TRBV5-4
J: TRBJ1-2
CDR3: CASSLWGSYGYTF
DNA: TGTGCCAGCAGCTTATGGGGCAGCTATGGCTACACCTTC

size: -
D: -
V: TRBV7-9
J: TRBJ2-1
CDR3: CASSSPIGLPVPGEQFF
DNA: TGTGCCAGCAGCTCTCCCATCGGACTCCCAGTTCCCGGTGAGCAGTTCTTC

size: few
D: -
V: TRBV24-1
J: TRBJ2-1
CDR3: CATSDPVYNEQFF
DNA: TGTGCCACCAGTGATCCGGTGTACAATGAGCAGTTCTTC

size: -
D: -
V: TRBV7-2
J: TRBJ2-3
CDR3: CASSLAYVTSTDTQYF
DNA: TGTGCCAGCAGCTTAGCTTACGTGACTAGCACAGATACGCAGTATTTT

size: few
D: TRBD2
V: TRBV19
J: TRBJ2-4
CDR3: CASSLGLAGGVKNIQYF
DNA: TGTGCCAGTAGTCTGGGACTAGCGGGAGGTGTCAAAAACATTCAGTACTTC

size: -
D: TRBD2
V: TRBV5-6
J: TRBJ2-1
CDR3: CASSFFPSGSKNEQFF
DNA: TGTGCCAGCAGCTTTTTTCCTAGCGGGAGTAAGAATGAGCAGTTCTTC

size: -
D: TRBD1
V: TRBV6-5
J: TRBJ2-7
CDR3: CASSLGQGAYEQYF
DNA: TGTGCCAGCAGTCTCGGACAGGGGGCCTACGAGCAGTACTTC

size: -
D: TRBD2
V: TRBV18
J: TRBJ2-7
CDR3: CASSPGGSRDEQYF
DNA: TGTGCCAGCTCACCCGGGGGGTCCAGAGACGAGCAGTACTTC

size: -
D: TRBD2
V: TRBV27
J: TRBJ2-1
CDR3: CASRLLAGTNEQFF
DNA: TGTGCCAGCAGGCTACTAGCGGGGACCAATGAGCAGTTCTTC

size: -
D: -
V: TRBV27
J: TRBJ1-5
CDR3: CASSPGNQPQHF
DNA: TGTGCCAGCAGCCCCGGCAATCAGCCCCAGCATTTT

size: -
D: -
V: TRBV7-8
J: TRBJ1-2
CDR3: CASSLSGSFGLTF
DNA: TGTGCCAGCAGCTTAAGTGGATCTTTCGGACTCACCTTC

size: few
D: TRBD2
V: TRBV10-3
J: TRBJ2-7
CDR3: CAISDPGGSAGKF
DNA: TGTGCCATCAGTGACCCGGGAGGATCGGCAGGGAAGTTC

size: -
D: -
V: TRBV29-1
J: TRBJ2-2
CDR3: CSVEYTGELFF
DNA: TGCAGCGTTGAGTATACCGGGGAGCTGTTTTTT

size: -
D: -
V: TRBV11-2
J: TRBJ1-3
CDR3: CASSFTGNGNTIYF
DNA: TGTGCCAGCAGCTTCACAGGGAATGGAAACACCATATATTTT

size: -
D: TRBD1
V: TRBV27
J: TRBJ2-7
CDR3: CASSFGQVYEQYF
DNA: TGTGCCAGCAGTTTTGGACAGGTCTACGAGCAGTACTTC

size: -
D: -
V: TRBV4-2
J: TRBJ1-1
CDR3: CASSQVRDNMNTEAFF
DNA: TGTGCCAGCAGCCAAGTCCGGGACAACATGAACACTGAAGCTTTCTTT

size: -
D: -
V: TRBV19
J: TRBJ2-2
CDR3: CASSIVNYITGELFF
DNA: TGTGCCAGTAGTATAGTTAACTACATCACCGGGGAGCTGTTTTTT

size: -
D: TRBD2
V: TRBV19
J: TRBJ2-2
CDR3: CASTSSGATGELFF
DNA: TGTGCCAGTACCTCTAGCGGAGCTACCGGGGAGCTGTTTTTT

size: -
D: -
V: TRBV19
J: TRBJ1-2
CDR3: CASDPETGLNGYTF
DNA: TGTGCCAGTGACCCCGAGACAGGTCTCAATGGCTACACCTTC

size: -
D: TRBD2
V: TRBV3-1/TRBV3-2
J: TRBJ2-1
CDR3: CASSHPRPSGRALHNEQFF
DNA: TGTGCCAGCAGCCACCCCCGGCCCAGCGGGAGGGCCCTCCACAATGAGCAGTTCTTC

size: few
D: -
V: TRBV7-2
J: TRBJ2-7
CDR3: CASSAGPRSEQYF
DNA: TGTGCCAGCAGCGCGGGACCCCGATCCGAGCAGTACTTC

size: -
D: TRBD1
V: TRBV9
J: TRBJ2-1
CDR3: CASSVEGQAYNEQFF
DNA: TGTGCCAGCAGCGTAGAGGGACAGGCCTACAATGAGCAGTTCTTC

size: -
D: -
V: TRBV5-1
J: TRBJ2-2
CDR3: CASSLVGQGPATGELFF
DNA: TGCGCCAGCAGCTTGGTAGGGCAGGGGCCTGCCACCGGGGAGCTGTTTTTT

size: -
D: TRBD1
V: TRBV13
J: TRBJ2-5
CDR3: CASSPPGQGRETQYF
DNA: TGTGCCAGCAGCCCGCCAGGACAGGGTCGGGAGACCCAGTACTTC

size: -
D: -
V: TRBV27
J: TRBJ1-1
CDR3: CASSLYGQSDEAFF
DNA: TGTGCCAGCAGTTTATATGGCCAATCCGATGAAGCTTTCTTT

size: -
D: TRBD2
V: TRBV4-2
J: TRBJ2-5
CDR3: CASSLSQGSSGVLGGETQYF
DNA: TGTGCCAGCAGCCTCTCCCAAGGGTCTAGCGGGGTCCTAGGGGGGGAGACCCAGTACTTC

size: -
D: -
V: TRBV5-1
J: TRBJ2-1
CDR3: CASRAQEGRYNEQFF
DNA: TGCGCCAGCAGAGCGCAAGAGGGCCGCTACAATGAGCAGTTCTTC

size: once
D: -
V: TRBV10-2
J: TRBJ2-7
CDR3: CASSESRGYEQYF
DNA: TGCGCCAGCAGTGAGTCGCGAGGGTACGAGCAGTACTTC

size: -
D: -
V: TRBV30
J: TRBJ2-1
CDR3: CAWSVRGNEQFF
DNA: TGTGCCTGGAGTGTTAGGGGGAATGAGCAGTTCTTC

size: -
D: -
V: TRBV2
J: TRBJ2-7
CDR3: CASSPRVKQYF
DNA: TGTGCCAGCAGTCCACGGGTTAAACAGTACTTC

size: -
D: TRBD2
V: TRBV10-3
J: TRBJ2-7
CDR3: CAISESSQREGYEQYF
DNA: TGTGCCATCAGTGAGTCGAGCCAGCGGGAGGGGTACGAGCAGTACTTC

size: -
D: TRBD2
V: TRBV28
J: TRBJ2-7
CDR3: CASSTQIAGDRSYEQYF
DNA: TGTGCCAGCAGTACCCAAATAGCGGGAGACAGATCCTACGAGCAGTACTTC

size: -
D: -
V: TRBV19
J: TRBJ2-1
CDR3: CASSPTGARTHEQFF
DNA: TGTGCCAGTAGTCCGACAGGCGCAAGAACGCATGAGCAGTTCTTC

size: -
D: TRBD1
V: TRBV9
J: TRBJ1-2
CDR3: CASSDRGVNYGYTF
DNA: TGTGCCAGCAGCGACAGGGGTGTTAACTATGGCTACACCTTC

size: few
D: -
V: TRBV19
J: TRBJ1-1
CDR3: CASSIHDRMNTEAFF
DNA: TGTGCCAGTAGTATCCACGACAGGATGAACACTGAAGCTTTCTTT

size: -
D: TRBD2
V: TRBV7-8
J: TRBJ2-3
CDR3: CASSSRLAGGPDTQYF
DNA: TGTGCCAGCAGTTCTAGACTAGCGGGAGGACCAGATACGCAGTATTTT

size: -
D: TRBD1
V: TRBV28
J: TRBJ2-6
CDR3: CASFTGTGPPGANVLTF
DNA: TGTGCCAGCTTTACCGGGACAGGGCCCCCTGGGGCCAACGTCCTGACTTTC

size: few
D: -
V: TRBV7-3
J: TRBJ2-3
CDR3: CASSYPGTDTQYF
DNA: TGTGCCAGCAGCTATCCTGGCACAGATACGCAGTATTTT

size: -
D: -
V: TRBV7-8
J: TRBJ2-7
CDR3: CASSPEARPGGYEQYF
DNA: TGTGCCAGCAGCCCTGAAGCTAGGCCCGGAGGCTACGAGCAGTACTTC

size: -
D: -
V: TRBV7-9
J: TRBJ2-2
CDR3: CASSPDSGSTGELFF
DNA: TGTGCCAGCAGCCCGGATAGCGGCTCCACCGGGGAGCTGTTTTTT

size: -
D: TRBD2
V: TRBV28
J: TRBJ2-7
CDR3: CACTRREDFANEQYF
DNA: TGTGCCTGCACTCGACGGGAGGATTTCGCCAACGAGCAGTACTTC

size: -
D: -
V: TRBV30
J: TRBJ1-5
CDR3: CAWTSSGNQPQHF
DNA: TGTGCCTGGACGAGTAGCGGTAATCAGCCCCAGCATTTT

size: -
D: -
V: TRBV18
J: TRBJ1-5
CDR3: CASSFQQVSNQPQHF
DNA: TGTGCCAGCTCATTTCAACAGGTTAGCAATCAGCCCCAGCATTTT

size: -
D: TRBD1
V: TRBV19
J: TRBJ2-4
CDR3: CASRVTGEFKNIQYF
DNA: TGTGCCAGTAGAGTGACAGGGGAATTTAAAAACATTCAGTACTTC

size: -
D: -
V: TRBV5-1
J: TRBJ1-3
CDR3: CASSLAGNLAGNTIYF
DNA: TGCGCCAGCAGCTTGGCGGGGAATCTTGCTGGAAACACCATATATTTT

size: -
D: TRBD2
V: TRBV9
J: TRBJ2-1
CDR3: CASSSASGGNEQFF
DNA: TGTGCCAGCAGCTCGGCTAGCGGGGGCAATGAGCAGTTCTTC

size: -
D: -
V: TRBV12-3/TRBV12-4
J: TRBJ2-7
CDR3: CASRAGQTGQYF
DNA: TGTGCCAGCAGGGCTGGGCAAACAGGGCAGTACTTC

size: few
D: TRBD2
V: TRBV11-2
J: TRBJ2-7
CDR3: CASSLDSGGGTYEQYF
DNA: TGTGCCAGCAGCTTAGATTCTGGCGGGGGGACCTACGAGCAGTACTTC

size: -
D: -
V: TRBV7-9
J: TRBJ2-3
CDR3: CASSTQLADTQYF
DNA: TGTGCCAGCAGCACCCAATTAGCAGATACGCAGTATTTT

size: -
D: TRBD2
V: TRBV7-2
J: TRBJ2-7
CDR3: CASSLDWASGQYF
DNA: TGTGCCAGCAGCTTAGATTGGGCTAGCGGGCAGTACTTC

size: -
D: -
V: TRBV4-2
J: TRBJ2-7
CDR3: CASSYDRGLPYEQYF
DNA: TGTGCCAGCAGCTATGACAGGGGACTACCCTACGAGCAGTACTTC

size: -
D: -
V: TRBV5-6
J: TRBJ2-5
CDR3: CASSPRLGRETQYF
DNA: TGTGCCAGCAGCCCTAGGTTGGGGCGGGAGACCCAGTACTTC

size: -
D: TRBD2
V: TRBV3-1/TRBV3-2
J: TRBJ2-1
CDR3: CASSQVAGGPYNEQFF
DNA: TGTGCCAGCAGCCAAGTTGCGGGAGGGCCTTACAATGAGCAGTTCTTC

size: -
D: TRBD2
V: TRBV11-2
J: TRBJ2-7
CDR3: CASSLTPSGSSYEQYF
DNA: TGTGCCAGCAGCTTAACGCCTAGCGGGAGTTCCTACGAGCAGTACTTC

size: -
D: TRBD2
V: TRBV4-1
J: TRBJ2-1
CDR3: CASSQGPASGNNEQFF
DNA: TGCGCCAGCAGCCAAGGCCCCGCTAGCGGGAACAATGAGCAGTTCTTC

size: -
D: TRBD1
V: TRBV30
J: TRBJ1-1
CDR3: CAWSAGGWTEAFF
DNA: TGTGCCTGGAGTGCAGGGGGGTGGACTGAAGCTTTCTTT

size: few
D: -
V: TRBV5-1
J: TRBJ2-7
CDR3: CASSPSLALTYEQYF
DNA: TGCGCCAGCAGCCCCAGTTTGGCCCTTACCTACGAGCAGTACTTC

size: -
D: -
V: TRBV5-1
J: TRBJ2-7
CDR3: CASSSTAVNYEQYF
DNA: TGCGCCAGCAGCTCAACCGCAGTGAATTACGAGCAGTACTTC